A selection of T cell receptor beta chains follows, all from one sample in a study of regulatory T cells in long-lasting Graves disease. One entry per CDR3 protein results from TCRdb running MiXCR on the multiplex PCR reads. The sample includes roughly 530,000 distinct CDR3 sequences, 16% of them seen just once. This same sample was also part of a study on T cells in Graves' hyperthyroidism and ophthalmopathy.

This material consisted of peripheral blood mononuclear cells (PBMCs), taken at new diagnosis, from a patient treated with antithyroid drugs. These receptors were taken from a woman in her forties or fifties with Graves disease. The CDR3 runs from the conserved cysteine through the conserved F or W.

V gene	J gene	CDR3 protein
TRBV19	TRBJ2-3	CASSPAYDTQYF
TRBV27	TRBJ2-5	CASSVLAQETQYF
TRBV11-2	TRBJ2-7	CASSLVGGVRMEQYF
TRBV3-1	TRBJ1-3	CASSRDTLTGNTIYF
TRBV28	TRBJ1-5	CASTTANQPQHF
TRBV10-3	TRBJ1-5	CASSAYNQPQHF
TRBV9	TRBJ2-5	CASSVGPGLGMQETQYF
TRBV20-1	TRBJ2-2	CSARHPGTPVNTGELFF
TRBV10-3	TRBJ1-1	CAISSGTGAFF
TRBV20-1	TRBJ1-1	CSAPRGATNTEAFF
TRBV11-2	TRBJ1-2	CASSLEPSGDGYTF
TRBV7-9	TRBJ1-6	CASSNTQGYNSPLHF
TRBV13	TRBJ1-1	CASSLGQYSLVSTEAFF
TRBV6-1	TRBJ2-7	CASRGYSKEQYF
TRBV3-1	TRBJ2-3	CASSQMSGDRDTQYF
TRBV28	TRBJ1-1	CASMGPAKGRETEAFF
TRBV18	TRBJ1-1	CASSPSEGTEAFF
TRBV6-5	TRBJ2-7	CASSYLRDIVYEQYF
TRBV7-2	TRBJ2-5	CASSDIVGSGEETQYF
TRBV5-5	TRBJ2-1	CASSRDSSFHNEQFF
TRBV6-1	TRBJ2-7	CASSIGSPGQGLTYEQYF
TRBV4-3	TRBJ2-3	CASSPISGGEADTQYF
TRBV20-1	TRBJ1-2	CSARDRITGGDGYTF
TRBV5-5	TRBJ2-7	CASSGQGVVEQYF
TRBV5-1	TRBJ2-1	CASSIGAPEQFF
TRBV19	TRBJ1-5	CASSIEGEPRGSYNQPQHF
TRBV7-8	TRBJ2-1	CASSLSGVRGGRNEQFF
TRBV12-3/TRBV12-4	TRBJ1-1	CASSHGPPLSF
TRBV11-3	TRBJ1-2	CASSPPGVRDKQLYGYTF
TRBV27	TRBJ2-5	CASSLSFMAGETQYF
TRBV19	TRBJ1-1	CASSINRGNTEAFF
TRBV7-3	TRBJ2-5	CASSLTNSRGETQYF
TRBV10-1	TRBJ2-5	CASSELAGVKETQYF
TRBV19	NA	CASSRDGGNEQFF
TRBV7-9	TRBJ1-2	CASSLVERLDGYTF
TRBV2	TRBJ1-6	CASNSEVNSPLHF
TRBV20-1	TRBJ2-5	CSARGGWETQYF
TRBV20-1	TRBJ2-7	CSARDGSVSYEQYF
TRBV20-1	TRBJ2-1	CSAILAGGYNEQFF
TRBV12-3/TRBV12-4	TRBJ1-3	CASRRVGNTIYF
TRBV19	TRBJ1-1	CASRWTATEAFF
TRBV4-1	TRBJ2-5	CASSQALNGGGQETQYF
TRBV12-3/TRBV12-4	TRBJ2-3	CASSSWLVADTQYF
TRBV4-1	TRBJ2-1	CASSQDGVLDEQFF
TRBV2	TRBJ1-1	CASSSGPITEAFF
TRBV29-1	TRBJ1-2	CSVEDGQGSHGYTF
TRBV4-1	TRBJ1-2	CASTGTGGYGYTF
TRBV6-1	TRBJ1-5	CASGWTGPNQPQHF
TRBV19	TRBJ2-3	CASSISTSGTQYF
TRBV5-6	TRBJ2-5	CASSFGTSRETQYF
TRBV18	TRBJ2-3	CASSPLSGTDTQYF
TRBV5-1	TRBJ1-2	CASSLAQGASGYTF
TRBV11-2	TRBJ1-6	CASSLVEDREIYSPLHF
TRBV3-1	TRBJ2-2	CASSQDVTGGNTGELFF
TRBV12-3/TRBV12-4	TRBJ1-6	CASSFRGGNSPLHF
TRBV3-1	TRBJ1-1	CASSQETVMNTEAFF
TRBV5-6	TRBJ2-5	CASRRDRASGPQYF
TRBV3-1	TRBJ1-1	CASSLMRGGTEAFF
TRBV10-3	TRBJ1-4	CAIRGVNEKLFF